A selection of T cell receptor beta chains follows, all from one sample in a study of T cells in Graves' hyperthyroidism and ophthalmopathy. TCRdb processed the multiplex PCR reads anew with MiXCR; each CDR3 protein has one entry. Among fewer than 600,000 distinct CDR3 sequences, around 15% were seen once, and the ten largest hold approximately 15%. The sample consisted of blood. Receptors originate from a woman between 40 and 55 years old with Graves' hyperthyroidism. CDR3s leave out the opening cysteine and the closing phenylalanine or tryptophan. Each record gives: J gene, V gene, clone size, CDR3 protein. The listing skips clone size in some rows; elsewhere it reads once, few, many or a size class.

>TRBJ2-1|TRBV20-1|few
SAEWGGASYNEQF
>TRBJ2-7|TRBV20-1|-
SADSLGLAGSYEQY
>TRBJ2-5|TRBV2|few
ASTREGATQY
>TRBJ2-3|TRBV18|many
ASSGAGGTDTQY
>TRBJ2-1|TRBV28|few
ASSSLRSGF
>TRBJ2-1|TRBV20-1|-
SASPPGRVRNEQF
>TRBJ1-5|TRBV10-3|-
AISTGQGGQPQH
>TRBJ1-4|TRBV2|few
ASKQLDEKLF
>TRBJ2-1|TRBV3-1|many
ASSQWEGNEQF
>TRBJ2-3|TRBV11-2|many
ASSLNAGTGGADTQY
>TRBJ2-6|TRBV7-8|many
ASSSTGTVLSGANVLT
>TRBJ2-1|TRBV7-8|many
ASSLYGSSYNEQF
>TRBJ1-5|TRBV2|few
ASSDHGTGTQH
>TRBJ1-2|TRBV18|many
ASSPRQGHYGYT
>TRBJ2-1|TRBV12-3/TRBV12-4|many
ASSIRERSGLVNEQF